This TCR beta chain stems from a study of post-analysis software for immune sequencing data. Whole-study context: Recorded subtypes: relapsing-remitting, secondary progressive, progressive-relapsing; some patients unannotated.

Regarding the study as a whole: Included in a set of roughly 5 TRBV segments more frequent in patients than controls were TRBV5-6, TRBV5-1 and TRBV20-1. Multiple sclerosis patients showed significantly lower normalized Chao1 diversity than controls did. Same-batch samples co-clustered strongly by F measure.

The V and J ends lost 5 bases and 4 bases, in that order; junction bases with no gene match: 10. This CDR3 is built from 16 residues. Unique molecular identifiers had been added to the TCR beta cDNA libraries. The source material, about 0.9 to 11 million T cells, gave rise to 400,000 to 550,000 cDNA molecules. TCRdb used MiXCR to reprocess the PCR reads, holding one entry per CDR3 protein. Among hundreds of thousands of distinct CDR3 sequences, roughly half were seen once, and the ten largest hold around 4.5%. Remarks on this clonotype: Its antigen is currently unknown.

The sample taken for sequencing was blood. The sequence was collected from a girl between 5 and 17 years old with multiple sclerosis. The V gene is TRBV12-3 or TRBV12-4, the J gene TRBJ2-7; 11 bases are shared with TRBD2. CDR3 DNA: TGTGCCAGCAGTCCGCAGACTAGCGGGGCTAATTACGAGCAGTACTTC. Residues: CASSPQTSGANYEQYF.